The sequence of this TCR beta chain was determined in a study of graft-versus-host responses after intestinal transplantation (dated by TCRdb to the early 2020s). General notes on the study: The transplants that recipients got were multivisceral, liver-intestinal, or isolated intestinal. All recipients received anti-thymocyte globulin induction followed by maintenance tacrolimus and steroids for around three years. After intestinal transplantation, graft-versus-host and host-versus-graft alloreactive T cell clones were followed in the graft, circulation and bone marrow using bulk TCR-beta CDR3 sequencing. To identify alloreactive clones, pre-transplant mixed lymphocyte reaction products were sequenced and then compared with unstimulated pre-transplant donor and recipient T cells. Of the roughly 23 intestinal transplant recipients enrolled in the cohort, one of whom was a retransplant, a few patients without pretransplant specimens were excluded. Donor T cell macrochimerism was defined as a peak of at least 4% donor T cells among recipient peripheral blood mononuclear cells. Rather than being sequenced by the commercial service, samples from a few later patients were sequenced in-house on an Illumina MiSeq and processed with MiXCR. The paper as a whole reports these results and caveats: In the allografts of patients with donor T cell macrochimerism, GvH to HvG T cell clonal ratios were high. The relatively low number and heterogeneity of intestinal transplant patients limited the conclusions. GvH clones were detected in recipient bone marrow, and some of these GvH clones were observed earlier in ileal mucosa or blood, consistent with an intestinal mucosal origin. Early after transplant, peak levels of circulating GvH clones were found to be associated with declines in HvG clones.

The time point tag for this specimen amounts to: cells obtained before transplantation from donor or recipient. CD3+CD4+ and CD3+CD8+ populations were FACS-sorted from unstimulated pre-transplant donor and recipient cells taken from spleen or lymph nodes. Only one count was recorded for this clone. It lacks a known antigen. Within one base of it there is no much larger clone, and no base qualities were kept. Libraries were prepared through the immunoSEQ multiplex PCR assay. For most patients, genomic DNA was isolated with the Qiagen DNeasy Blood and Tissue Kit and shipped frozen to Adaptive Biotechnologies for TCR sequencing. High-throughput TCR-beta CDR3 sequencing of genomic DNA from most patients was performed by Adaptive Biotechnologies. The authors' pipeline ran thus. Adaptive's ImmunoSEQ software supplied the TCR sequencing data for 15 to 20 patients, while MiXCR and VDJtools were used to process three other patients. CD4 versus CD8 sorting errors were corrected by removing sequences found in both subsets at a frequency ratio below 5:1. Because the origin of CDR3 nucleotide sequences shared between donor and recipient could not be assigned, those sequences were removed. At least 2-fold expansion over unstimulated cells and a minimum CFSE-low frequency of 0.002% (template counts) or 0.001% (read counts) were required for clones to be classified as alloreactive. Mappable clones were those detected in sequenced pre-transplant spleen, lymph node, or MLR CFSE-low populations of the donor or recipient. The cumulative frequency of alloreactive clones was calculated as a percentage of all sequences, weighted by copy number. The source is immuneACCESS, and TCRdb retained only in-frame sequences with V and J called. Part of the clones is not carried over; for the studies checked, unresolved V genes explain less than half of this, and the remainder is unexplained. The V and J calls and clone size are taken from that table; D and trimming were inferred from the DNA. The sample has over 100,000 clones on record, approximately 93% of them singletons. Of the sample, 1.2% falls within the top ten clones.

Trimming at the junction amounts to 3 bases on V and 0 bases on J, and the germline ends lie 9 bases apart. The cysteine opens and the phenylalanine closes a CDR3 of 15 amino acids. Only CDR3 DNA is held: 45 bases, read in frame from base 1. The CDR1 and CDR2 encoded by the germline V gene are LGHNA and YSLEER. This TCR came from a human donor who was the organ donor for an intestinal transplant. The specimen comprised unstimulated CD8+ T cells sorted from spleen or lymph node cells, sampled before transplant. The rearrangement joined TRBV4-3 to TRBJ2-4, with no D gene named confidently. The bases read TGCGCCAGCAGCCAGATGATCCTAGCCAAAAACATTCAGTACTTC. This gives the protein CASSQMILAKNIQYF.